The 24 T cell receptor beta chains presented below share a single source sample, sequenced in a study of cytomegalovirus exposure and HLA in healthy donors. Primers included in the PCR were 60 Vbeta and 13 Jbeta primers. Sequenced by immunoSEQ multiplex PCR; TCRdb stores in-frame clones only, minus some. This sample has 150,000 to 200,000 clones, with approximately 86% found just once. The sample taken for sequencing was PBMCs. The receptors derive from a young woman in good health and CMV-seronegative.

The CDR3 nucleotides are TGCGCCAGCAGCCAAGAGTTACGGGGGACCCAAGAGACCCAGTACTTC. This translates into CASSQELRGTQETQYF. The rearrangement uses TRBV4-1 and TRBJ2-5; weak D call: TRBD2 (6 bases). The CDR3 consists of 16 residues. The germline V and J ends were trimmed by 0 bases and 1 base, with 12 bases remaining between them. Germline V gene data show CDR1 as MGHRA and CDR2 as YSYEKL.

The chain uses TRBV2 and TRBJ2-7; possible D gene TRBD1, 5 bases. V was trimmed by 0 bases and J by 6 bases, leaving 12 bases between them. The CDR3 covers 14 residues. Germline V gene lookup returns CDR1 SNHLY and CDR2 FYNNEI. Written as DNA, the CDR3 is TGTGCCAGCAGTGAAGCGGGCAGGGTGGGCGAGCAGTACTTC. Translation: CASSEAGRVGEQYF.

V usage is TRBV7-9 and J usage is TRBJ1-2; D remains ambiguous. This CDR3 contains 14 residues. Germline CDR1 and CDR2: SEHNR and FQNEAQ (reference sequence). V lost 2 bases to trimming and J lost 5 bases, with 12 bases between them. CDR3 sequence reads: CASSLPNPGYGYTF. CDR3 in DNA: TGTGCCAGCAGCTTACCAAACCCGGGGTATGGCTACACCTTC.

This clone was recorded a few times. This chain joins TRBV10-3 and TRBJ2-7, with 14 positions matching TRBD2. The germline V gene encodes CDR1 ENHRY and CDR2 SYGVKD. The CDR3 length is 13 residues. The junction had 2 bases not matched to a gene; V was cut back by 10 bases and J by 3 bases. The CDR3 loop reads CATGTSGGYEQYF. The CDR3 region has the DNA TGTGCCACCGGGACTAGCGGGGGCTACGAGCAGTACTTC.

This chain uses TRBV6-5 with TRBJ1-2; D is perhaps TRBD1 (6 bases). V lost 6 bases, J lost 5 bases, and 19 bases lay in between. CDR1 is MNHEY and CDR2 is SVGAGI in the germline V gene. The CDR3 runs to 15 residues. CDR3 region: CASSPGTGTKYGYTF. CDR3 nucleotide sequence: TGTGCCAGCAGCCCTGGGACCGGGACAAAGTATGGCTACACCTTC.

The chain joins TRBV30 to TRBJ2-1; 9 bases match TRBD2. The CDR3 has 15 residues. Germline trimming cut 2 bases from V and 3 bases from J; bases unmatched to any gene: 5. CDR1 GTSNPN and CDR2 SVGIG come from the germline V gene (reference sequence). CDR3 amino acids: CAWSRLAESYNEQFF. The CDR3 DNA sequence: TGTGCCTGGAGTCGACTAGCGGAAAGCTACAATGAGCAGTTCTTC. The full variable domain, completed using reference TRBV30 and TRBJ2-1, is SQTIHQWPATLVQPVGSPLSLECTVEGTSNPNLYWYRQAAGRGLQLLFYSVGIGQISSEVPQNLSASRPQDRQFILSSKKLLLSDSGFYLCAWSRLAESYNEQFFGPGTRLTVL.

This chain links TRBV7-2 with TRBJ1-4, with TRBD1 identical over 11 bases. V lost 3 bases, J lost 6 bases, and 3 bases stayed unmatched. The germline gives CDR1 SGHTA, CDR2 FQGNSA. CDR3 length: 15 amino acids. CDR3 coding DNA: TGTGCCAGCAGCTTTGGACAGGGGGCATATGAAAAACTGTTTTTT. Its translation is CASSFGQGAYEKLFF.

The chain couples TRBV7-8 to TRBJ2-5; weak D call: TRBD1 (6 bases). The CDR3 consists of 14 residues. The ends were cut back, 6 bases at V and 5 bases at J, with 16 bases in the middle. Germline assignment: CDR1 SGHVS and CDR2 FQNEAQ. The CDR3: CASSHLPGHETQYF. The CDR3 DNA reads as TGTGCCAGCAGTCATTTGCCGGGACACGAGACCCAGTACTTC. Drawing the rest from reference TRBV7-8 and TRBJ2-5, the complete variable domain is GAGVSQSPRYKVAKRGQDVALRCDPISGHVSLFWYQQALGQGPEFLTYFQNEAQLDKSGLPSDRFFAERPEGSVSTLKIQRTQQEDSAVYLCASSHLPGHETQYFGPGTRLLVL.

Here the CDR3 reads CASSPPTGSSYNEQFF. The CDR3 coding sequence is TGTGCCAGCTCACCACCGACAGGGAGCTCCTACAATGAGCAGTTCTTC. V gene TRBV18 combines with J gene TRBJ2-1, with 7 bases that match TRBD1. CDR1 and CDR2 (germline): KGHSH, LQKENI. The CDR3 runs to 16 residues. Germline trimming cut 0 bases from V and 0 bases from J; bases unmatched to any gene: 2.

The chain uses TRBV11-2 and TRBJ2-5; 9 bases map to TRBD2. J was trimmed by 3 bases and V by 6 bases; bases with no gene match: 8. CDR3 length: 15 residues. CDR1 is SGHAT, CDR2 FQNNGV, per germline. CDR3 in amino acids: CASRERASGKETQYF. As DNA, the CDR3 is TGTGCCAGCAGGGAGAGGGCTAGCGGGAAAGAGACCCAGTACTTC.

This sequence joins TRBV7-3 and TRBJ2-1; 10 bases fit TRBD1. The trim removed 6 bases at V and 6 bases at J, leaving 11 bases unmatched. The germline gives CDR1 SGHTA, CDR2 FQGTGA. This CDR3 comprises 16 residues. The CDR3 sequence: CASSFPGTGDLNEQFF. Here the CDR3 DNA reads TGTGCCAGCAGTTTCCCCGGGACAGGGGATCTCAATGAGCAGTTCTTC. The full variable domain, completed using reference TRBV7-3 and TRBJ2-1, is GAGVSQTPSNKVTEKGKYVELRCDPISGHTALYWYRQSLGQGPEFLIYFQGTGAADDSGLPNDRFFAVRPEGSVSTLKIQRTERGDSAVYLCASSFPGTGDLNEQFFGPGTRLTVL.

The rearrangement uses TRBV7-9 and TRBJ1-1; D is perhaps TRBD1 (5 bases). The germline gives CDR1 SEHNR, CDR2 FQNEAQ (reference sequence). V was shortened by 4 bases and J by 10 bases, with 16 bases between the two germline ends. This CDR3 contains 13 residues. The CDR3 nucleotides are TGTGCCAGCAGCTCCGCAGGGTTGGAGGGAGCTTTCTTT. Translation gives CASSSAGLEGAFF.

This sequence joins TRBV28 and TRBJ2-7; D might be TRBD1 (5 bases). Germline-derived CDR1 and CDR2 are MDHEN and SYDVKM. The CDR3 totals 12 residues. V lost 7 bases and J 10 bases, leaving 17 bases between the germline ends. DNA for the CDR3: TGTGCCAGCACCCCTTTTAGGGGCCCACAGTACTTC. Translating gives CASTPFRGPQYF.

The chain uses TRBV10-3 and TRBJ2-6; possible D gene TRBD1, 5 bases. CDR3 length: 14 residues. The V end was cut by 5 bases, the J end by 4 bases, with 9 bases between. Germline lookup yields CDR1 ENHRY and CDR2 SYGVKD. CDR3 loop: CAISPGPGANVLTF. The DNA of the CDR3 is TGTGCCATCAGTCCAGGGCCCGGGGCCAACGTCCTGACTTTC.

This chain links TRBV6-5 with TRBJ2-6; a weak D match, TRBD1 (5 bases). The CDR3 loop spans 15 amino acids. V was clipped by 4 bases and J by 2 bases, with 9 bases between them. The germline gives CDR1 MNHEY, CDR2 SVGAGI. CDR3 sequence: CASSLQDAGANVLTF. In DNA, the CDR3 is TGTGCCAGCAGTTTACAGGACGCTGGGGCCAACGTCCTGACTTTC.

The V gene is TRBV9, the J gene TRBJ1-2; D is unclear. This CDR3 is built from 15 residues. Trimming removed 4 bases at V and 3 bases at J, with 16 bases between. Germline assignment: CDR1 SGDLS and CDR2 YYNGEE. The DNA for the CDR3 is TGTGCCAGCAGCCCCCGTCAGGCCTCTTACTATGGCTACACCTTC. Its protein product is CASSPRQASYYGYTF.

The CDR3 loop is CASRPSTGDQPQHF. The CDR3 region has the DNA TGTGCCAGCAGGCCATCAACAGGGGATCAGCCCCAGCATTTT. This chain connects TRBV5-6 to TRBJ1-5, with TRBD1 identical over 7 bases. The CDR3 length is 14 residues. Losses at the gene ends were 5 bases for V and 5 bases for J; bases not matched to a gene: 7. The V gene's germline CDR1 is SGHDT and CDR2 YYEEEE. The whole variable domain, remainder taken from reference TRBV5-6 and TRBJ1-5, is DAGVTQSPTHLIKTRGQQVTLRCSPKSGHDTVSWYQQALGQGPQFIFQYYEEEERQRGNFPDRFSGHQFPNYSSELNVNALLLGDSALYLCASRPSTGDQPQHFGDGTRLSIL.

There are a few counts of this clone. This chain links TRBV25-1 with TRBJ1-2, with TRBD1 as a possible D gene (5 bases). This CDR3 region has 13 residues. V lost 3 bases and J lost 4, with 9 bases in between. Per germline, CDR1 MGHDK and CDR2 SYGVNS. CDR3 coding DNA: TGTGCCAGCAGTGACAGGGCGACCTATGGCTACACCTTC. Encoded protein: CASSDRATYGYTF.

The chain employs TRBV2 and TRBJ2-3, with D perhaps TRBD2 (5 bases). Trimming removed 7 bases at V and 0 bases at J, with 14 bases between. The CDR3 runs to 15 residues. Germline CDR1 and CDR2: SNHLY and FYNNEI. The CDR3 sequence: CASTERKRSTDTQYF. The CDR3, as DNA: TGTGCCAGCACCGAAAGGAAGCGGAGCACAGATACGCAGTATTTT.

This clone came up once. The chain carries TRBV9 and TRBJ1-1; a possible D gene is TRBD1 (5 bases). This CDR3 contains 15 residues. Trimming stripped 2 bases from V and 5 bases from J, with 16 bases between. CDR1 and CDR2 from the germline V gene are SGDLS and YYNGEE. The CDR3 loop is CASSVDPGAGTEAFF. The CDR3 DNA is TGTGCCAGCAGCGTGGATCCCGGGGCGGGAACTGAAGCTTTCTTT.

The J gene is TRBJ1-4, the V gene TRBV29-1, with D possibly being TRBD1 (6 bases). The CDR3 sequence is 15 residues long. V dropped 4 bases and J dropped 4 bases, with 16 bases sitting between them. Germline V lookup: CDR1 SQVTM, CDR2 ANQGSEA. The CDR3 here is CSVGEATGINEKLFF. The CDR3 DNA follows: TGCAGCGTTGGAGAAGCTACAGGGATTAATGAAAAACTGTTTTTT.

The chain combines TRBV5-1 with TRBJ1-1; D gene uncertain. The CDR3 has 15 amino acids. Trimming removed 4 bases at V and 1 base at J, with 14 bases between. Germline-derived CDR1 and CDR2 are SGHRS and YFSETQ. This chain's CDR3 is CASSEVSAGNTEAFF. The CDR3 coding sequence is TGCGCCAGCAGCGAGGTTTCCGCGGGGAACACTGAAGCTTTCTTT.

The chain couples TRBV30 to TRBJ2-5, with 7 positions matching TRBD2. CDR1 and CDR2 (germline): GTSNPN, SVGIG (reference sequence). The CDR3 loop spans 14 amino acids. V shed 1 base and J 3 bases; nucleotides not matched to a gene: 5. CDR3 coding DNA: TGTGCCTGGAGTGATCCAGGGAGGGAAGAGACCCAGTACTTC. Translation gives CAWSDPGREETQYF.

In regard to this clone: The same CDR3 also results from other DNA sequences found in this sample. The chain joins TRBV7-6 to TRBJ2-2, with TRBD1 as a possible D gene (6 bases). The CDR3 runs to 15 residues. V lost 5 bases and J 4 bases, leaving 14 bases between the germline ends. Per the germline V gene, CDR1 is SGHVS and CDR2 is FNYEAQ. CDR3 bases: TGTGCCAGCAGCCGCCGACAGGAGACCACCGGGGAGCTGTTTTTT. The encoded protein is CASSRRQETTGELFF.